This T cell receptor (beta chain) originates from a study of PD-1 blockade in classical Hodgkin lymphoma. Whole-study results and caveats: Patients who initiated nivolumab within 1 year of ASCT were excluded. Causes of the repertoire differences remain undefined, possibly disease activity or prior therapy. By C4D1 there was a significant rise in CD4+ TCR diversity but not in CD8+ TCR diversity.

Germline CDR1 and CDR2: SQVTM and ANQGSEA. The CDR3 is 10 residues long. V was shortened by 3 bases and J by 4 bases, with 3 bases between the two germline ends. On this clone: Its specificity is unknown.

Assay: immunoSEQ multiplex PCR; the TCRdb copy retains only in-frame clones and omits some. The table includes 90,000 or so clones, roughly 78% detected once. Time point meaning: cycle 4 day 1 (C4D1), after six to seven weeks of nivolumab. Each and every patient relapsed after autologous stem cell transplantation, and patients got differing brentuximab vedotin exposure. The chain links TRBV29-1 to TRBJ1-1; D not resolved. Sequenced here: peripheral blood mononuclear cells (PBMCs), sampled before the fourth cycle of nivolumab. The receptor was isolated from a human donor with classical Hodgkin lymphoma. CDR3 coding DNA: TGCAGCGTTGATGGCACTGAAGCTTTCTTT. This gives the protein CSVDGTEAFF. Supplemented by reference TRBV29-1 and TRBJ1-1, the full variable domain reads SAVISQKPSRDICQRGTSLTIQCQVDSQVTMMFWYRQQPGQSLTLIATANQGSEATYESGFVIDKFPISRPNLTFSTLTVSNMSPEDSSIYLCSVDGTEAFFGQGTRLTVV.